The 3 T cell receptor beta chains in this list originate from one sample, sequenced in a study of CD8 T cells in Susac syndrome. 0.5 to 1 ug RNA was reverse transcribed with random hexamers. One entry per CDR3 protein, called by TCRdb with MiXCR from the immunoSEQ multiplex PCR reads. The sample shows roughly 220,000 distinct CDR3 sequences, roughly 93% of them seen only once. The sample taken for sequencing was CD4+ T cells from PBMCs. These receptors were obtained from a human donor with Susac syndrome.

J is TRBJ1-2 and V is TRBV6-5; 7 bases align to TRBD1. This CDR3 is built from 17 residues. The germline CDR1 and CDR2 sequences are MNHEY and SVGAGI. The V segment lost 2 bases and the J segment 3 bases; nucleotides outside the gene matches: 12. The CDR3 sequence is CASSYPGTARGDYGYTF. CDR3 DNA: TGTGCCAGCAGTTACCCCGGGACAGCTCGGGGCGACTATGGCTACACCTTC.

The rearrangement uses TRBV28 and TRBJ1-2, with TRBD1 as a possible D gene (5 bases). Germline V lookup: CDR1 MDHEN, CDR2 SYDVKM. The CDR3 length is 15 residues. The V end lost 2 bases, the J end lost 3 bases, and 13 bases lay between the germline ends. The CDR3: CASSLPGRNYYGYTF. The CDR3 bases are TGTGCCAGCAGTTTACCGGGACGGAACTACTATGGCTACACCTTC.

The genes are TRBV18 and TRBJ2-7; D gene unclear. Germline assignment: CDR1 KGHSH and CDR2 LQKENI. V lost 6 bases, J lost 4 bases, and 13 bases lay in between. The CDR3 covers 13 residues. Here the CDR3 reads CASSVGLEYEQYF. CDR3 in DNA: TGTGCCAGCTCGGTCGGTCTAGAATACGAGCAGTACTTC.